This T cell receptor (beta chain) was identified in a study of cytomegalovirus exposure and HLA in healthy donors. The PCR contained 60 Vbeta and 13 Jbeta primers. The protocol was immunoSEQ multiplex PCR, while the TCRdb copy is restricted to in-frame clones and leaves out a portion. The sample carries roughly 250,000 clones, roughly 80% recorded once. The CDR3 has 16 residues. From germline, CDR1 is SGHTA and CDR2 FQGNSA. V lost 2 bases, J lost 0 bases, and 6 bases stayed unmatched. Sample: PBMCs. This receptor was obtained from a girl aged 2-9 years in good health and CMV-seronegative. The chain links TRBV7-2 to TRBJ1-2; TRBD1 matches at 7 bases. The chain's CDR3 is CASSLTRTGANYGYTF. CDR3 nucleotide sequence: TGTGCCAGCAGCTTAACAAGGACAGGAGCTAACTATGGCTACACCTTC. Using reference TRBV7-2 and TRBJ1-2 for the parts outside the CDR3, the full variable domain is GAGVSQSPSNKVTEKGKDVELRCDPISGHTALYWYRQSLGQGLEFLIYFQGNSAPDKSGLPSDRFSAERTGGSVSTLTIQRTQQEDSAVYLCASSLTRTGANYGYTFGSGTRLTVV.